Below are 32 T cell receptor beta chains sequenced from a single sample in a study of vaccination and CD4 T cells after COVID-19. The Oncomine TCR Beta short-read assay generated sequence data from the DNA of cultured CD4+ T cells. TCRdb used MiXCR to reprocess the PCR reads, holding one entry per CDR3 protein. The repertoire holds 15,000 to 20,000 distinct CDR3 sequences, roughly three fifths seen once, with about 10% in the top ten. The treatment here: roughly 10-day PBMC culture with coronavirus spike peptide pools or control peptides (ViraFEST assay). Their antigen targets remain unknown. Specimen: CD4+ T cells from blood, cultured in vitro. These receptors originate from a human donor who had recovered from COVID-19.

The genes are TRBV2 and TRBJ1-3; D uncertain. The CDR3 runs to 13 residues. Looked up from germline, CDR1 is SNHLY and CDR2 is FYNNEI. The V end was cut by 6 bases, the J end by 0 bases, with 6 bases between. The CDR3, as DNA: TGTGCCAGCAGGGGTCACTCTGGAAACACCATATATTTT. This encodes CASRGHSGNTIYF.

The CDR3: CASSPRGAGSFLNEQFF. The DNA for the CDR3 is TGTGCCAGCAGCCCCCGGGGGGCGGGAAGCTTCCTCAATGAGCAGTTCTTC. The rearrangement uses TRBV7-6 and TRBJ2-1; D possibly corresponds to TRBD2 (7 bases). Germline V lookup: CDR1 SGHVS, CDR2 FNYEAQ. Trimming pared 5 bases from V and 6 bases from J, leaving 23 bases between. The CDR3 runs to 17 residues.

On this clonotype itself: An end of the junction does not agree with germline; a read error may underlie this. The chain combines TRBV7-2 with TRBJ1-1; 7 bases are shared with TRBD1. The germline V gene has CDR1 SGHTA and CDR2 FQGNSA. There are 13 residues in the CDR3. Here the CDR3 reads CASTLQGYTEAFF. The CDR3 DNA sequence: TGTGCCAGCACCTTACAGGGGTACACTGAAGCTTTCTTT. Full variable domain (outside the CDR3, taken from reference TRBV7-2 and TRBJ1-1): GAGVSQSPSNKVTEKGKDVELRCDPISGHTALYWYRQSLGQGLEFLIYFQGNSAPDKSGLPSDRFSAERTGGSVSTLTIQRTQQEDSAVYLCASTLQGYTEAFFGQGTRLTVV.

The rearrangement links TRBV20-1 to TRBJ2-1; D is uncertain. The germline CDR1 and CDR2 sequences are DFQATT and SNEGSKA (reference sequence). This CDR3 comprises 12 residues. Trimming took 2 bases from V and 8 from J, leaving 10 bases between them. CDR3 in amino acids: CSARSSFDEQFF. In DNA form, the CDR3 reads TGCAGTGCTAGATCCAGTTTCGATGAGCAGTTCTTC.

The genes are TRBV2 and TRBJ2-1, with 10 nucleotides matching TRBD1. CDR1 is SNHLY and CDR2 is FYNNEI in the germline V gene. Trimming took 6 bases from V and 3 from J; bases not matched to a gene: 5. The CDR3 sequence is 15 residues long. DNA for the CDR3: TGTGCCAGCAGGCTCGGGACAGGGGACTACAATGAGCAGTTCTTC. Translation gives CASRLGTGDYNEQFF.

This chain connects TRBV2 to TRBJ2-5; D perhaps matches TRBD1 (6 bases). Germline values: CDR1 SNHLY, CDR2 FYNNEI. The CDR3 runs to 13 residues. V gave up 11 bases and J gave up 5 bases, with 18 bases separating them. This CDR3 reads CALGGRGEETQYF. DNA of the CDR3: TGTGCCCTTGGGGGCAGGGGTGAGGAGACCCAGTACTTC.

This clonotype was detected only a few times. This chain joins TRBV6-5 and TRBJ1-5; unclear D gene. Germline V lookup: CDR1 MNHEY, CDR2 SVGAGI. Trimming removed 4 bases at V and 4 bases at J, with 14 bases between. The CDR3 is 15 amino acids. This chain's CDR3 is CASSSRVGRNQPQHF. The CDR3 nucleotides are TGTGCCAGCAGTTCCCGGGTCGGACGAAATCAGCCCCAGCATTTT.

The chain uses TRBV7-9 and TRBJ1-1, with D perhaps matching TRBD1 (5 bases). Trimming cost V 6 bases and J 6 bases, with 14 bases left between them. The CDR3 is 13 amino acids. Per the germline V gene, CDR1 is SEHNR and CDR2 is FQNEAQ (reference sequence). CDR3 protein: CASSLRQTPEAFF. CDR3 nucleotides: TGTGCCAGCAGTCTCCGACAGACCCCTGAAGCTTTCTTT.

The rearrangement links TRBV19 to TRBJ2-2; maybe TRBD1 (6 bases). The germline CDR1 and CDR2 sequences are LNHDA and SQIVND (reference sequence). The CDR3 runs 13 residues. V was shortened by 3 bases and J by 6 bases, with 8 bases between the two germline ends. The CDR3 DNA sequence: TGTGCCAGTAGTATGCAGGGGTCCGGGGAGCTGTTTTTT. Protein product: CASSMQGSGELFF. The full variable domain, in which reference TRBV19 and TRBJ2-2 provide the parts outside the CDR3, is DGGITQSPKYLFRKEGQNVTLSCEQNLNHDAMYWYRQDPGQGLRLIYYSQIVNDFQKGDIAEGYSVSREKKESFPLTVTSAQKNPTAFYLCASSMQGSGELFFGEGSRLTVL.

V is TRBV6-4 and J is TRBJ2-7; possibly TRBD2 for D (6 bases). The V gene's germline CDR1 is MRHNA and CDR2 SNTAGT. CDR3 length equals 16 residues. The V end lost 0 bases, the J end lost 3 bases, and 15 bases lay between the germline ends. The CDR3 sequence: CASSDSIGGPVYEQYF. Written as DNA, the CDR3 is TGTGCCAGCAGTGACTCGATCGGGGGACCGGTCTACGAGCAGTACTTC.

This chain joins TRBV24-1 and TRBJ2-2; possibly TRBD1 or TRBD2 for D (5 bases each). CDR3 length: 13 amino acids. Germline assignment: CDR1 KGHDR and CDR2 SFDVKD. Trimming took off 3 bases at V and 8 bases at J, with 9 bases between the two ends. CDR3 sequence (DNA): TGTGCCACCAGTGATCGGGACGGAGGGGAGCTGTTTTTT. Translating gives CATSDRDGGELFF.

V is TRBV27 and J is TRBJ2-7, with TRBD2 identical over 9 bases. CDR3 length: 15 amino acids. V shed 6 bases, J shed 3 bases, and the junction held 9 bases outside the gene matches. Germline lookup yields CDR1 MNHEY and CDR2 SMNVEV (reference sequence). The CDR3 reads CASRAYSGSFYEQYF. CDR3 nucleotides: TGTGCCAGCAGAGCCTATAGCGGGAGTTTCTACGAGCAGTACTTC.

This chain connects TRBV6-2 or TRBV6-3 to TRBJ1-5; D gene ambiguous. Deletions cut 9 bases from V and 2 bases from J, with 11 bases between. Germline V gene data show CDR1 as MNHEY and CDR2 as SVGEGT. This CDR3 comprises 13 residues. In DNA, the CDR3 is TGTGCCAGTGCCCCCTTTGGCAATCAGCCCCAGCATTTT. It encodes CASAPFGNQPQHF.

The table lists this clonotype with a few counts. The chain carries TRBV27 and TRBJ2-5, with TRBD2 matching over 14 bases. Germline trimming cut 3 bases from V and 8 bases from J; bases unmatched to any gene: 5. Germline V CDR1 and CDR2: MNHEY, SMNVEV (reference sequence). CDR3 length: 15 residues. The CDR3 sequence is CASSLSTSGGGTQYF. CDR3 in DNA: TGTGCCAGCAGTTTGTCGACTAGCGGGGGGGGTACCCAGTACTTC.

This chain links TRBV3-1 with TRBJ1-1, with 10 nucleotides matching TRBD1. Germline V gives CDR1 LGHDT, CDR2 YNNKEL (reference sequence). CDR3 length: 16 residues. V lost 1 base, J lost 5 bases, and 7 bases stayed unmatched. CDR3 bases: TGTGCCAGCAGCCAAGCGCCGGACAGGGGGAGAACTGAAGCTTTCTTT. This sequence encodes CASSQAPDRGRTEAFF.

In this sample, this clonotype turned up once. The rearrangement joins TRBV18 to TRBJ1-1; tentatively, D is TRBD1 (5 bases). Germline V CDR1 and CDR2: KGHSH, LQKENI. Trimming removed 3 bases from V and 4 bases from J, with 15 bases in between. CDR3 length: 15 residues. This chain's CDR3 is CASSPGPLGSTEAFF. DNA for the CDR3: TGTGCCAGCTCACCGGGACCCCTAGGTAGCACTGAAGCTTTCTTT.

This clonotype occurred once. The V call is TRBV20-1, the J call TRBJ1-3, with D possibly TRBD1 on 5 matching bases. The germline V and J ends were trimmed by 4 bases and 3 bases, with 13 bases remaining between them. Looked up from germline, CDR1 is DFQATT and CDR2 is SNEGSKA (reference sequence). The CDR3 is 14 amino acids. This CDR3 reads CSAMGREFGNTIYF. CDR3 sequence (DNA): TGCAGTGCTATGGGCAGGGAGTTTGGAAACACCATATATTTT.

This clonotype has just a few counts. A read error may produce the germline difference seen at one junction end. The CDR3 loop is CASSSLGQGAQRIF. As DNA, the CDR3 is TGTGCCAGCAGCTCCCTTGGACAGGGGGCACAGAGAATCTTT. This chain links TRBV7-3 with TRBJ1-1, with 11 bases aligning to TRBD1. This CDR3 is built from 14 residues. The germline gives CDR1 SGHTA, CDR2 FQGTGA.

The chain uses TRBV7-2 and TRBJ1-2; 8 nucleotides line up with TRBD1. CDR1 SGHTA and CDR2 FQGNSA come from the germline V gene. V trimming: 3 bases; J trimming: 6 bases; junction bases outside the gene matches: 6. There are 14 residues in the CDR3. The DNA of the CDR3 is TGTGCCAGCAGCTTCCCCGGGACAGGCGATGGCTACACCTTC. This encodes CASSFPGTGDGYTF.

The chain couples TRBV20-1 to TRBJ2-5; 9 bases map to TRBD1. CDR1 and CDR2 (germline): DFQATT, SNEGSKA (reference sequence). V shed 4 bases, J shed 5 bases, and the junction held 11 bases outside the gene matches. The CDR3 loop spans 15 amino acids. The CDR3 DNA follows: TGCAGTGCTACCCCCGGGACAGGGAAGGATGAGACCCAGTACTTC. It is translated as CSATPGTGKDETQYF.

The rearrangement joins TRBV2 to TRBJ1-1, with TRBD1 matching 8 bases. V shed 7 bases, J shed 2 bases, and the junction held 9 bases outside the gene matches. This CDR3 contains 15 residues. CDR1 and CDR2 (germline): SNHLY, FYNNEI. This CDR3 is CASMAFDRGNTEAFF. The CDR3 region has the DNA TGTGCCAGCATGGCATTCGACAGGGGAAACACTGAAGCTTTCTTT. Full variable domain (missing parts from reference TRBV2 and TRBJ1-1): EPEVTQTPSHQVTQMGQEVILRCVPISNHLYFYWYRQILGQKVEFLVSFYNNEISEKSEIFDDQFSVERPDGSNFTLKIRSTKLEDSAMYFCASMAFDRGNTEAFFGQGTRLTVV.

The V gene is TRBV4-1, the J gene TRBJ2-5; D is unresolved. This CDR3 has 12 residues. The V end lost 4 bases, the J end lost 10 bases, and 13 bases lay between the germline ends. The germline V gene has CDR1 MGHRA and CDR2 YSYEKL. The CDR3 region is CASSPALGLQYF. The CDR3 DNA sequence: TGCGCCAGCAGCCCCGCGTTAGGCCTCCAGTACTTC.

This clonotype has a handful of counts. CDR3 loop: CASSVGSGNEKLFF. CDR3 nucleotide sequence: TGTGCCAGCAGCGTAGGCAGTGGTAATGAAAAACTGTTTTTT. The gene calls are TRBV9 and TRBJ1-4; no clear D gene. V was clipped by 0 bases and J by 4 bases, with 7 bases between them. CDR3 length: 14 amino acids. The germline V gene has CDR1 SGDLS and CDR2 YYNGEE. The entire variable domain, with the rest obtained from reference TRBV9 and TRBJ1-4, is as follows: DSGVTQTPKHLITATGQRVTLRCSPRSGDLSVYWYQQSLDQGLQFLIQYYNGEERAKGNILERFSAQQFPDLHSELNLSSLELGDSALYFCASSVGSGNEKLFFGSGTQLSVL.

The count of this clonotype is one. The CDR3 is CSASQGNQPQHF. Here the CDR3 DNA reads TGCAGTGCTAGTCAGGGGAATCAGCCCCAGCATTTT. This rearrangement joins TRBV20-1 to TRBJ1-5; D possibly corresponds to TRBD1 (6 bases). The CDR3 sequence is 12 residues long. Germline loops: CDR1 DFQATT, CDR2 SNEGSKA (reference sequence). V was shortened by 3 bases and J by 4 bases, with 7 bases between the two germline ends.

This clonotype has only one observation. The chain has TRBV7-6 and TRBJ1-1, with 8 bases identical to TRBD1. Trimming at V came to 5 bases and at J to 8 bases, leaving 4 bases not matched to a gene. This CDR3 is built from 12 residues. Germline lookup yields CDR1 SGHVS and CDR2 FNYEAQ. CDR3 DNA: TGTGCCAGCAGCAAGGACAGGGACGAAGCTTTCTTT. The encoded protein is CASSKDRDEAFF.

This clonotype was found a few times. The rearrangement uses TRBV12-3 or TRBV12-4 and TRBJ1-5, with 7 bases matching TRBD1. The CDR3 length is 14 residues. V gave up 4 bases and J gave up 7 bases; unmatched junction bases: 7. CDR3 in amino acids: CASSYEGAEQPQHF. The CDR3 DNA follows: TGTGCCAGCAGTTATGAGGGGGCGGAACAGCCCCAGCATTTT.

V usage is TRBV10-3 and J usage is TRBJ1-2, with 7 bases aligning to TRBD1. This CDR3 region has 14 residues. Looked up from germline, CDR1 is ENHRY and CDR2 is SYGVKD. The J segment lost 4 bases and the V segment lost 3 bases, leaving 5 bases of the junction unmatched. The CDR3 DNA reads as TGTGCCATCAGTGAATCGACAGGGCTCTATGGCTACACCTTC. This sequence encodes CAISESTGLYGYTF.

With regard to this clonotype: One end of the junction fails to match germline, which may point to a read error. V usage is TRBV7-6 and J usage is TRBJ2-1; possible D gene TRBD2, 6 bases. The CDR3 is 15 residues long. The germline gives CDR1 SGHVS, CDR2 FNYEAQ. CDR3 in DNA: TGTGCTAGCAGCTTAGGTAGGGGAGGCTACAATGAGCAGTTCTTC. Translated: CASSLGRGGYNEQFF.

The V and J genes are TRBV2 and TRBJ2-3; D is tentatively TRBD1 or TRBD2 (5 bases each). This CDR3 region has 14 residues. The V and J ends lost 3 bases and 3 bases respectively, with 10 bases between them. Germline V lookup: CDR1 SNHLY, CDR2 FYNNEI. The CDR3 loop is CASSDRGATDTQYF. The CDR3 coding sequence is TGTGCCAGCAGTGATAGAGGGGCGACAGATACGCAGTATTTT.

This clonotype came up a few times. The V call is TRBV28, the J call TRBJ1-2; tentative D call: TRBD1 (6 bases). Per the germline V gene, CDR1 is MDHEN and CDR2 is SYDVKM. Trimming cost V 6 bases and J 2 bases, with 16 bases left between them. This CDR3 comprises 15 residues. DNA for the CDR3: TGTGCCAGCAGAACCCCTTCAGGGGAGAACTATGGCTACACCTTC. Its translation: CASRTPSGENYGYTF.

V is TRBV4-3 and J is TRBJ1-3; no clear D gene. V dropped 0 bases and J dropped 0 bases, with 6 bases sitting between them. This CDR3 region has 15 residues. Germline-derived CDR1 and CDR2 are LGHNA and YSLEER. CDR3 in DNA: TGCGCCAGCAGCCAAGAAGCGACCTCTGGAAACACCATATATTTT. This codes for CASSQEATSGNTIYF.

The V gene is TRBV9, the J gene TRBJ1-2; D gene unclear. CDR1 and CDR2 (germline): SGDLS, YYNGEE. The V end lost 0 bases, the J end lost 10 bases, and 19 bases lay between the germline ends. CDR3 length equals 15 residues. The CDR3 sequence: CASSVEGQNNVVYTF. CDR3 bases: TGTGCCAGCAGCGTAGAAGGGCAGAATAATGTCGTCTACACCTTC. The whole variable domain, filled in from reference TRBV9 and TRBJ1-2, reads DSGVTQTPKHLITATGQRVTLRCSPRSGDLSVYWYQQSLDQGLQFLIQYYNGEERAKGNILERFSAQQFPDLHSELNLSSLELGDSALYFCASSVEGQNNVVYTFGSGTRLTVV.